Each of the 16 T cell receptor beta chains below was sequenced from the same sample in a study of T-cell reconstitution after alpha-beta-depleted transplantation in children. Unique molecular identifiers were incorporated during preparation of the TCRbeta library. TCRdb processed the PCR reads anew with MiXCR; each CDR3 protein has one entry. Counted here are fewer than 350,000 distinct CDR3 sequences, more than 9% occurring once; the ten biggest clones make up 23%. The material sequenced was peripheral blood, taken 180 days after TCRalphabeta/CD19-depleted stem cell transplant. The receptor set was obtained from a male patient between 2 and 10 years old who had a stem cell transplant for chronic granulomatous disease, so the T cells may come from the graft donor.

This clonotype was observed many times. The chain employs TRBV29-1 and TRBJ1-1, with 7 bases fitting TRBD1. The CDR3 is made up of 14 amino acids. Trimming removed 5 bases from V and 0 bases from J; junction bases left unmatched: 6. Germline V CDR1 and CDR2: SQVTM, ANQGSEA. The CDR3 DNA reads TGCAGCGTTTGGGACAGATTACTGAACACTGAAGCTTTCTTT. Encoded protein: CSVWDRLLNTEAFF.

Ten or more counts support this clonotype. The chain couples TRBV20-1 to TRBJ2-5, with D tentatively TRBD1 (5 bases). V was shortened by 2 bases and J by 0 bases, with 22 bases between the two germline ends. Germline-derived CDR1 and CDR2 are DFQATT and SNEGSKA (reference sequence). This CDR3 has 18 amino acids. CDR3 sequence reads: CSARFDSSPFLYQETQYF. The CDR3 DNA reads TGCAGTGCTAGATTCGACAGTTCACCTTTTCTGTACCAAGAGACCCAGTACTTC.

This clonotype was counted many times. The rearrangement joins TRBV6-2 or TRBV6-3 to TRBJ2-1; D might be TRBD2 (6 bases). Germline V gene sequence: CDR1 MNHEY, CDR2 SVGEGT. V shed 4 bases and J shed 7 bases, with 11 bases lying between them. CDR3 length equals 13 residues. CDR3 sequence (DNA): TGTGCCAGCAGTTCCGGGGAGGAGAATGAGCAGTTCTTC. It is translated as CASSSGEENEQFF.

In this sample, this clonotype turned up many times. The genes are TRBV15 and TRBJ2-3; 11 bases fit TRBD1. The germline gives CDR1 LNHNV, CDR2 YYDKDF (reference sequence). J was trimmed by 4 bases and V by 3 bases; bases with no gene match: 3. The CDR3 consists of 15 residues. CDR3 nucleotides: TGTGCCACCAGCAGCCGGACAGGGGGCCCAGATACGCAGTATTTT. The encoded protein is CATSSRTGGPDTQYF.

The V and J genes are TRBV11-2 and TRBJ2-6, with TRBD1 identical over 8 bases. Germline V gene data show CDR1 as SGHAT and CDR2 as FQNNGV. J lost 0 bases, V lost 1 base, and 5 bases had no gene match. The length of the CDR3 is 18 residues. Here the CDR3 DNA reads TGTGCCAGCAGCTTAGGGACAGGGCCGGGCTCTGGGGCCAACGTCCTGACTTTC. It codes for CASSLGTGPGSGANVLTF.

This clonotype was seen repeatedly, ten times or more. V gene TRBV25-1 combines with J gene TRBJ2-1; 11 bases align to TRBD2. The V gene end was trimmed by 2 bases and the J gene end by 8 bases; junction bases not matched to a gene: 11. This CDR3 has 17 amino acids. Germline CDR1 reads MGHDK; CDR2 reads SYGVNS. The CDR3 is CASSEGGLLAGGDEQFF. CDR3 sequence (DNA): TGTGCCAGCAGTGAAGGGGGTCTTTTAGCGGGAGGGGATGAGCAGTTCTTC. The full variable domain, its missing parts supplied by reference TRBV25-1 and TRBJ2-1, is EADIYQTPRYLVIGTGKKITLECSQTMGHDKMYWYQQDPGMELHLIHYSYGVNSTEKGDLSSESTVSRIRTEHFPLTLESARPSHTSQYLCASSEGGLLAGGDEQFFGPGTRLTVL.

This clonotype was counted many times. The CDR3 reads CASSQRPPSGNEQFF. CDR3 sequence (DNA): TGTGCCAGCAGCCAAAGACCCCCCAGCGGCAATGAGCAGTTCTTC. The chain joins TRBV6-1 to TRBJ2-1; D possibly corresponds to TRBD2 (5 bases). Trimming stripped 6 bases from V and 6 bases from J, with 18 bases between. This CDR3 has 15 amino acids. CDR1 is MNHNS and CDR2 is SASEGT in the germline V gene.

This clonotype was detected many times. The rearrangement links TRBV11-2 to TRBJ1-5; D not certain. Per germline, CDR1 SGHAT and CDR2 FQNNGV. The CDR3 covers 13 residues. Trimming shortened V by 1 base and J by 3 bases, and 4 bases separated the two germline ends. DNA of the CDR3: TGTGCCAGCAGCTTAGCGACCAATCAGCCCCAGCATTTT. Protein sequence: CASSLATNQPQHF.

Ten or more counts support this clonotype. The V call is TRBV12-3 or TRBV12-4, the J call TRBJ2-1, with TRBD2 matching over 12 bases. V was clipped by 5 bases and J by 8 bases; unmatched bases: 10. The CDR3 covers 16 residues. The CDR3, as DNA: TGTGCCAGCAGTCCCTCTAGCGGGAGGGCCATTCATGAGCAGTTCTTC. Translation: CASSPSSGRAIHEQFF.

V gene TRBV28 combines with J gene TRBJ2-1, with 14 bases matching TRBD2. The CDR3 has 17 amino acids. Germline V gene data show CDR1 as MDHEN and CDR2 as SYDVKM. The J segment lost 8 bases and the V segment lost 6 bases, leaving 12 bases of the junction unmatched. The DNA of the CDR3 is TGTGCCAGCAGCCACCGACTAGCGGGAGGGCCCAGCTATGAGCAGTTCTTC. This gives the protein CASSHRLAGGPSYEQFF. The full variable domain, completed using reference TRBV28 and TRBJ2-1, is DVKVTQSSRYLVKRTGEKVFLECVQDMDHENMFWYRQDPGLGLRLIYFSYDVKMKEKGDIPEGYSVSREKKERFSLILESASTNQTSMYLCASSHRLAGGPSYEQFFGPGTRLTVL.

This clonotype was seen ten or more times. The chain recombines TRBV12-3 or TRBV12-4 with TRBJ2-7; D is uncertain. The CDR3 runs to 16 residues. V lost 0 bases and J lost 6, with 18 bases in between. The CDR3: CASSLAPAGKPLEQYF. DNA of the CDR3: TGTGCCAGCAGTTTAGCCCCGGCTGGGAAGCCCCTCGAGCAGTACTTC.

In this sample, this clonotype turned up many times. Here the CDR3 DNA reads TGCAGTGCTAGAGATTTCCGGAGGGCTGAGCAGTTCTTC. Its translation: CSARDFRRAEQFF. This rearrangement joins TRBV20-1 to TRBJ2-1; D possibly corresponds to TRBD2 (6 bases). CDR1 and CDR2 from the germline V gene are DFQATT and SNEGSKA (reference sequence). Trimming removed 0 bases from V and 9 bases from J, with 12 bases in between. This CDR3 has 13 residues.

This clonotype was seen repeatedly, ten times or more. The V gene is TRBV20-1, the J gene TRBJ2-5; TRBD2 matches at 8 bases. Per germline, CDR1 DFQATT and CDR2 SNEGSKA (reference sequence). The ends lost 5 bases at V and 1 base at J; junction bases unmatched: 6. CDR3 length: 14 residues. The CDR3 nucleotides read TGCAGTGCTGACGTAGCGGGGTCCCAAGAGACCCAGTACTTC. The encoded protein is CSADVAGSQETQYF.

Remarks on this clonotype: A much bigger clone sits one base away, suggesting this may be a read error. This chain connects TRBV15 to TRBJ2-2; D tentatively reads TRBD1 or TRBD2 (5 bases each). Germline loops: CDR1 LNHNV, CDR2 YYDKDF (reference sequence). The CDR3 is made up of 16 amino acids. CDR3 amino acids: CATSRVLRPGAGEPFF. The CDR3 nucleotides read TGTGCCACCAGCAGAGTTCTTCGACCCGGGGCCGGGGAGCCGTTTTTT.

This clonotype was counted at least ten times. The rearrangement uses TRBV7-2 and TRBJ2-2, with TRBD1 matching over 8 bases. The CDR3 extends over 15 amino acids. The J segment lost 6 bases and the V segment lost 5 bases, leaving 8 bases of the junction unmatched. Germline loops: CDR1 SGHTA, CDR2 FQGNSA. The CDR3 nucleotides read TGTGCCAGCAGCACAGGACAGGGCGGCGCCGGGGAGCTGTTTTTT. As protein: CASSTGQGGAGELFF.

The V gene is TRBV3-1, the J gene TRBJ1-6; D is possibly TRBD1 (5 bases). Deletions cut 2 bases from V and 0 bases from J, with 11 bases between. The CDR3 length is 17 residues. The germline V gene encodes CDR1 LGHDT and CDR2 YNNKEL (reference sequence). This CDR3 reads CASSQRQGSSYNSPLHF. In nucleotides, the CDR3 is TGTGCCAGCAGCCAAAGGCAGGGAAGCTCCTATAATTCACCCCTCCACTTT.